The 5 T cell receptor beta chains reported below all come from one sample, sequenced in a study of blood T cell repertoires in COVID-19. The repertoire was sequenced with immunoSEQ multiplex PCR; TCRdb's copy has only in-frame clones and lacks some. The table lists about 120,000 clones, approximately 90% of them singletons. The sequenced material came from peripheral blood. The receptors originated from a human donor in a cohort sampled during active COVID-19.

V and J are TRBV5-4 and TRBJ2-7, with 7 bases fitting TRBD1. This CDR3 has 15 amino acids. With 4 bases clipped from V and 3 bases from J, the junction kept 10 bases outside the gene matches. Per the germline V gene, CDR1 is SGHNT and CDR2 is YYREEE (reference sequence). The CDR3 is CASSQVHRGVYEQYF. The CDR3 DNA reads as TGTGCCAGCAGCCAGGTGCACAGGGGTGTCTACGAGCAGTACTTC. The whole variable domain, remainder taken from reference TRBV5-4 and TRBJ2-7, is ETGVTQSPTHLIKTRGQQVTLRCSSQSGHNTVSWYQQALGQGPQFIFQYYREEENGRGNFPPRFSGLQFPNYSSELNVNALELDDSALYLCASSQVHRGVYEQYFGPGTRLTVT.

The chain joins TRBV3-1 (or the pseudogene TRBV3-2) to TRBJ2-1; no clear D gene. V lost 6 bases and J 5 bases, leaving 11 bases between the germline ends. This CDR3 is 13 amino acids long. CDR1 LGHDT and CDR2 YNNKEL come from the germline V gene (reference sequence). The CDR3: CASRRTPNNEQFF. The CDR3, as DNA: TGTGCCAGCAGACGCACACCGAACAATGAGCAGTTCTTC.

V and J are TRBV6-2 or TRBV6-3 and TRBJ2-1, with D perhaps matching TRBD2 (5 bases). V shed 2 bases and J shed 3 bases, with 5 bases lying between them. CDR1 and CDR2 (germline): MNHEY, SVGEGT. This CDR3 spans 13 amino acids. The CDR3 region is CASSYRDYNEQFF. The CDR3 DNA follows: TGTGCCAGCAGTTACCGGGACTACAATGAGCAGTTCTTC.

This clone was found a few times. This CDR3 reads CASSPTRETSAKGYEQYF. CDR3 DNA sequence: TGTGCCAGCAGCCCGACCAGGGAGACTAGCGCAAAGGGATACGAGCAGTACTTC. The chain is built from TRBV21-1 and TRBJ2-7; no check of the table's D call, TRBD2, against the DNA was made. TRBV21-1 is a listed pseudogene. CDR3 size: 18 residues.

The chain joins TRBV6-5 to TRBJ1-6; TRBD1 matches at 7 bases. Germline V gene data show CDR1 as MNHEY and CDR2 as SVGAGI. The CDR3 length is 13 residues. The ends lost 9 bases at V and 5 bases at J; junction bases unmatched: 4. The CDR3 coding sequence is TGTGCCAGTGGAGACAGGGATAATTCACCCCTCCACTTT. It yields the protein CASGDRDNSPLHF.